The next 30 T cell receptor beta chains were all read from a single sample in a study of cytomegalovirus exposure and HLA in healthy donors. 13 Jbeta primers and 60 Vbeta primers were used for the PCR. Repertoires were generated with immunoSEQ multiplex PCR, while TCRdb's copy carries only in-frame clones and drops some. The sample lists roughly 120,000 clones, about 79% occurring once. The sequencing sample was made of PBMCs. These receptors originate from a man aged 25 to 40 in good health and CMV-seropositive.

The chain recombines TRBV7-6 with TRBJ1-3, with D maybe TRBD1 (6 bases). V dropped 1 base and J dropped 1 base, with 11 bases sitting between them. The CDR3 runs to 16 residues. Germline V gene data show CDR1 as SGHVS and CDR2 as FNYEAQ. This CDR3 reads CASSLEAQGSGNTIYF. The CDR3 DNA sequence: TGTGCCAGCAGCTTAGAGGCACAGGGTTCTGGAAACACCATATATTTT.

This chain uses TRBV4-1 with TRBJ2-1; 8 bases are a match to TRBD1. Germline loops: CDR1 MGHRA, CDR2 YSYEKL. The CDR3 is made up of 17 amino acids. The V gene end was trimmed by 5 bases and the J gene end by 2 bases; junction bases not matched to a gene: 11. This CDR3 reads CASSSRPGQVAYNEQFF. CDR3 DNA sequence: TGCGCCAGCAGCTCCCGCCCGGGACAGGTAGCCTACAATGAGCAGTTCTTC.

V usage is TRBV7-2 and J usage is TRBJ1-2; D is unresolved. Germline V lookup: CDR1 SGHTA, CDR2 FQGNSA. This CDR3 comprises 12 residues. V was clipped by 0 bases and J by 6 bases, with 5 bases between them. The CDR3 region is CASSLARNGYTF. Here the CDR3 DNA reads TGTGCCAGCAGCTTAGCGCGGAATGGCTACACCTTC.

The chain carries TRBV5-4 and TRBJ2-7; a possible D gene is TRBD1 (6 bases). The CDR3 loop spans 16 amino acids. Germline V gene data show CDR1 as SGHNT and CDR2 as YYREEE (reference sequence). V shed 3 bases and J shed 6 bases, with 22 bases lying between them. The CDR3 DNA is TGTGCCAGCAGCTCCGGGTTTGACAGGTTAAAAGGCGAGCAGTACTTC. Translated, it gives CASSSGFDRLKGEQYF. Drawing the rest from reference TRBV5-4 and TRBJ2-7, the complete variable domain is ETGVTQSPTHLIKTRGQQVTLRCSSQSGHNTVSWYQQALGQGPQFIFQYYREEENGRGNFPPRFSGLQFPNYSSELNVNALELDDSALYLCASSSGFDRLKGEQYFGPGTRLTVT.

The CDR3 reads CASSMGGSAGNEQFF. The CDR3 coding sequence is TGTGCCAGTAGTATGGGCGGGAGCGCCGGAAATGAGCAGTTCTTC. V is TRBV19 and J is TRBJ2-1, with 7 bases lining up with TRBD2. The V and J ends lost 3 bases and 7 bases, in that order; junction bases with no gene match: 9. Germline lookup yields CDR1 LNHDA and CDR2 SQIVND (reference sequence). This CDR3 has 15 amino acids.

This clone was seen only a few times. CDR3 sequence: CASSRQLNTEAFF. The CDR3 DNA reads TGTGCCAGCAGCCGACAGTTGAACACTGAAGCTTTCTTT. This chain links TRBV11-1 with TRBJ1-1, with D tentatively TRBD1 (5 bases). V was clipped by 5 bases and J by 0 bases, with 7 bases between them. CDR3 length equals 13 residues. Germline V gives CDR1 SGHAT, CDR2 FQDESV (reference sequence).

The chain recombines TRBV4-3 with TRBJ2-1; D is possibly TRBD2 (5 bases). Looked up from germline, CDR1 is LGHNA and CDR2 is YSLEER. V gave up 2 bases and J gave up 3 bases, with 11 bases separating them. This CDR3 contains 15 residues. The CDR3 protein is CASSQLTDFYNEQFF. CDR3 coding DNA: TGCGCCAGCAGCCAACTCACGGACTTCTACAATGAGCAGTTCTTC.

This chain joins TRBV7-9 and TRBJ2-2; D is possibly TRBD2 (5 bases). V gave up 5 bases and J gave up 3 bases, with 10 bases separating them. The CDR3 totals 14 residues. Germline CDR1 and CDR2: SEHNR and FQNEAQ (reference sequence). The CDR3: CASSHRTDTGELFF. CDR3 coding DNA: TGTGCCAGCAGCCATCGGACTGACACCGGGGAGCTGTTTTTT.

This chain connects TRBV19 to TRBJ2-1; the match to TRBD2 covers 9 bases. The CDR3 runs to 15 residues. From germline, CDR1 is LNHDA and CDR2 SQIVND (reference sequence). After removal of 3 bases from V and 12 bases from J, the junction contained 12 bases not matched to a gene. DNA of the CDR3: TGTGCCAGTAGTATCGGGTCTAGCGGGATAAGTTGGCAGTTCTTC. The encoded protein is CASSIGSSGISWQFF.

The chain carries TRBV5-4 and TRBJ1-4; D possibly corresponds to TRBD1 (6 bases). Germline V gene sequence: CDR1 SGHNT, CDR2 YYREEE (reference sequence). The V gene lost 4 bases and the J gene lost 3 bases, with 16 bases spanning the gap. The CDR3 has 16 residues. In DNA, the CDR3 is TGTGCCAGCAGCGAAAGACCAGGGGTGCCTAATGAAAAACTGTTTTTT. Its translation is CASSERPGVPNEKLFF.

The chain carries TRBV28 and TRBJ1-5, with a weak D call TRBD1 (6 bases). In germline, CDR1 is MDHEN, CDR2 SYDVKM. V was trimmed by 6 bases and J by 6 bases, leaving 12 bases between them. The CDR3 is 13 amino acids. CDR3 DNA: TGTGCCAGCAGGGGGGCCTGGGTTCAGCCCCAGCATTTT. As protein: CASRGAWVQPQHF.

The chain links TRBV6-5 to TRBJ2-1; TRBD1 might be the D (6 bases). Deletions cut 11 bases from V and 2 bases from J, with 13 bases between. Germline CDR1 MNHEY, CDR2 SVGAGI. The CDR3 has 13 residues. The CDR3 DNA sequence: TGTGCCGTACAGGGAGCCCCCTACAATGAGCAGTTCTTC. This encodes CAVQGAPYNEQFF.

The chain links TRBV5-5 to TRBJ1-6; 12 bases line up with TRBD1. Germline CDR1 and CDR2: SGHKS and YYEKEE (reference sequence). The J segment lost 8 bases and the V segment lost 5 bases, leaving 8 bases of the junction unmatched. This CDR3 spans 16 amino acids. The CDR3 DNA reads as TGTGCCAGCAGTGGCGGGACAGGGGGCACTTATTCACCCCTCCACTTT. Amino acids: CASSGGTGGTYSPLHF.

The V gene is TRBV7-3, the J gene TRBJ2-1; 12 bases line up with TRBD2. The CDR3 has 15 residues. CDR1 SGHTA and CDR2 FQGTGA come from the germline V gene. Trimming took 5 bases from V and 6 from J; bases not matched to a gene: 5. The CDR3 nucleotides are TGTGCCAGCAGCGCCGGACTAGCGGGAATCAATGAGCAGTTCTTC. Its translation: CASSAGLAGINEQFF.

The rearrangement joins TRBV4-3 to TRBJ2-7; the match to TRBD2 covers 7 bases. The V and J ends lost 0 bases and 6 bases, in that order; junction bases with no gene match: 14. CDR1 is LGHNA and CDR2 is YSLEER in the germline V gene. This CDR3 region has 17 residues. CDR3 in DNA: TGCGCCAGCAGCCAAGATAGCCCAGCGGGGAAGAGATGCGAGCAGTACTTC. Its protein product is CASSQDSPAGKRCEQYF.

This sequence joins TRBV28 and TRBJ2-5, with 10 bases matching TRBD2. The CDR3 has 14 amino acids. Germline values: CDR1 MDHEN, CDR2 SYDVKM. The trim removed 8 bases at V and 2 bases at J, leaving 5 bases unmatched. CDR3 DNA sequence: TGTGCCAGCCTCCTAGCGGGAGCTCAAGAGACCCAGTACTTC. Translated, it gives CASLLAGAQETQYF. Looking up the rest from reference TRBV28 and TRBJ2-5 gives the full variable domain: DVKVTQSSRYLVKRTGEKVFLECVQDMDHENMFWYRQDPGLGLRLIYFSYDVKMKEKGDIPEGYSVSREKKERFSLILESASTNQTSMYLCASLLAGAQETQYFGPGTRLLVL.

This clone was found a few times. This rearrangement joins TRBV6-6 to TRBJ2-7; 8 bases are a match to TRBD1. The CDR3 is 15 residues long. With V trimmed by 8 bases and J by 8 bases, 17 bases remained unmatched. CDR1 is MNHNY, CDR2 SVGAGI, per germline (reference sequence). The CDR3 protein is CASGTGGNWGRKQYF. The CDR3 coding sequence is TGTGCCAGCGGAACAGGGGGAAACTGGGGCCGCAAGCAGTACTTC.

About this clone itself: Distinct nucleotide sequences in the sample also encode this CDR3. The CDR3 DNA follows: TGTGCCAGCAGTGGTTTAGCGGGAACAACAGATACGCAGTATTTT. Protein product: CASSGLAGTTDTQYF. This chain uses TRBV6-1 with TRBJ2-3, with TRBD2 identical over 8 bases. Per the germline V gene, CDR1 is MNHNS and CDR2 is SASEGT. With 4 bases clipped from V and 3 bases from J, the junction kept 6 bases outside the gene matches. CDR3 size: 15 residues.

The chain links TRBV6-4 to TRBJ1-5; D is perhaps TRBD1 (5 bases). This CDR3 contains 14 residues. The germline CDR1 and CDR2 sequences are MRHNA and SNTAGT. Trimming took off 6 bases at V and 4 bases at J, with 13 bases between the two ends. CDR3 DNA: TGTGCCAGCAGGGAGGGACGGATTAATCAGCCCCAGCATTTT. Amino acids: CASREGRINQPQHF.

CDR3 nucleotide sequence: TGTGCCAGCAGCCGGCGTACCGGGGGTAGGGAGACCCAGTACTTC. Amino acid sequence: CASSRRTGGRETQYF. V is TRBV5-8 and J is TRBJ2-5, with D tentatively TRBD2 (6 bases). The CDR3 is 15 residues long. Per the germline V gene, CDR1 is SGHTS and CDR2 is YDEGEE. Between the trimmed V and J ends, which lost 4 bases and 5 bases, there was a span of 18 bases.

The CDR3 is CASSLGGLWGSTEAFF. The CDR3 region has the DNA TGTGCCAGCAGCTTAGGGGGACTCTGGGGCTCTACTGAAGCTTTCTTT. V usage is TRBV11-1 and J usage is TRBJ1-1; D perhaps matches TRBD1 (5 bases). The CDR3 covers 16 residues. The V gene's germline CDR1 is SGHAT and CDR2 FQDESV (reference sequence). V dropped 1 base and J dropped 5 bases, with 17 bases sitting between them.

V usage is TRBV7-2 and J usage is TRBJ2-7, with D perhaps matching TRBD1 (6 bases). Germline CDR1 is SGHTA and CDR2 is FQGNSA. V shed 5 bases and J shed 2 bases, with 13 bases lying between them. The CDR3 spans 14 residues. The CDR3 protein is CASSPRDNTYEQYF. CDR3 DNA sequence: TGTGCCAGCAGCCCAAGGGACAATACCTACGAGCAGTACTTC. The full variable domain, completed using reference TRBV7-2 and TRBJ2-7, is GAGVSQSPSNKVTEKGKDVELRCDPISGHTALYWYRQSLGQGLEFLIYFQGNSAPDKSGLPSDRFSAERTGGSVSTLTIQRTQQEDSAVYLCASSPRDNTYEQYFGPGTRLTVT.

The chain couples TRBV27 to TRBJ1-1, with TRBD1 as a possible D gene (6 bases). Germline V gives CDR1 MNHEY, CDR2 SMNVEV (reference sequence). The CDR3 extends over 14 amino acids. V was clipped by 3 bases and J by 4 bases, with 12 bases between them. The CDR3 nucleotides read TGTGCCAGCAGTTTCGTGGGGGCGCGCACTGAAGCTTTCTTT. It specifies CASSFVGARTEAFF.

The chain uses TRBV19 and TRBJ1-6; 10 positions match TRBD1. V lost 5 bases to trimming and J lost 7 bases; unmatched junction nucleotides: 5. This CDR3 has 15 amino acids. Per germline, CDR1 LNHDA and CDR2 SQIVND (reference sequence). The CDR3 nucleotides are TGTGCCAGTAGTCAGACAGGGGGCATGAATTCACCCCTCCACTTT. Its protein product is CASSQTGGMNSPLHF.

This clone was counted only a few times. The chain combines TRBV7-2 with TRBJ1-1, with D uncertain. Germline assignment: CDR1 SGHTA and CDR2 FQGNSA. The V end lost 7 bases, the J end lost 0 bases, and 6 bases lay between the germline ends. This CDR3 has 12 amino acids. CDR3 in DNA: TGTGCCAGCATGAGGGTGAACACTGAAGCTTTCTTT. The encoded protein is CASMRVNTEAFF.

The genes are TRBV2 and TRBJ1-2; weak D call: TRBD1 (6 bases). Deletions cut 6 bases from V and 6 bases from J, with 17 bases between. Per the germline V gene, CDR1 is SNHLY and CDR2 is FYNNEI. CDR3 length equals 14 residues. As DNA, the CDR3 is TGTGCCAGCAGGGTAGGGGGGGGCGTCCATGGCTACACCTTC. It specifies CASRVGGGVHGYTF. Filled out from reference TRBV2 and TRBJ1-2, the complete variable domain reads EPEVTQTPSHQVTQMGQEVILRCVPISNHLYFYWYRQILGQKVEFLVSFYNNEISEKSEIFDDQFSVERPDGSNFTLKIRSTKLEDSAMYFCASRVGGGVHGYTFGSGTRLTVV.

This CDR3 reads CASSYIIYNEQFF. The DNA for the CDR3 is TGTGCCAGCAGCTACATAATCTACAATGAGCAGTTCTTC. This rearrangement joins TRBV7-2 to TRBJ2-1; D is unresolved. The CDR3 is 13 amino acids. Trimming cost V 4 bases and J 3 bases, with 7 bases left between them. The germline gives CDR1 SGHTA, CDR2 FQGNSA.

J is TRBJ1-1 and V is TRBV19; a weak D match, TRBD1 (5 bases). Germline V gene lookup returns CDR1 LNHDA and CDR2 SQIVND (reference sequence). This CDR3 contains 13 residues. Trimming shortened V by 5 bases and J by 4 bases, and 11 bases separated the two germline ends. CDR3 sequence (DNA): TGTGCCAGTAGTCCCCTGGGGGGCACTGAAGCTTTCTTT. It translates to CASSPLGGTEAFF. Variable domain in full (rest from reference TRBV19 and TRBJ1-1): DGGITQSPKYLFRKEGQNVTLSCEQNLNHDAMYWYRQDPGQGLRLIYYSQIVNDFQKGDIAEGYSVSREKKESFPLTVTSAQKNPTAFYLCASSPLGGTEAFFGQGTRLTVV.

The CDR3 DNA reads as TGTGCCAGCAGGAGCGCGGGAAAGTCCTACAATGAGCAGTTCTTC. Encoded protein: CASRSAGKSYNEQFF. This chain links TRBV7-6 with TRBJ2-1; D might be TRBD2 (6 bases). Germline V lookup: CDR1 SGHVS, CDR2 FNYEAQ. This CDR3 comprises 15 residues. V was shortened by 6 bases and J by 1 base, with 13 bases between the two germline ends.

This chain uses TRBV9 with TRBJ2-1, with D perhaps matching TRBD2 (5 bases). V was pared by 4 bases and J by 0 bases, with 14 bases between. CDR1 SGDLS and CDR2 YYNGEE come from the germline V gene. This CDR3 region has 16 residues. The CDR3 reads CASSQLAGGSYNEQFF. The CDR3 bases are TGTGCCAGCAGCCAGTTGGCGGGTGGCTCCTACAATGAGCAGTTCTTC.